Listed below are T cell receptor beta chains from one sample, sequenced in a study of T cells in Graves' hyperthyroidism and ophthalmopathy. One entry per CDR3 protein, called by TCRdb with MiXCR from the multiplex PCR reads. The sample includes approximately 560,000 distinct CDR3 sequences, 15% to 19% of them seen just once. Sequenced material: blood. All receptors come from a woman in her twenties or thirties with Graves' hyperthyroidism. Both conserved end residues are part of each CDR3.

TRBJ2-3,TRBV15,CATSTASGGNTQYF
TRBJ2-1,TRBV15,CATSSEKTSGSRDEQFF
TRBJ2-3,TRBV5-1,CASSSAGTSGLDTQYF
TRBJ1-1,TRBV29-1,CSVSRRLDPNTEAFF
TRBJ2-1,TRBV7-9,CASSFIGLAGANEQFF
TRBJ1-2,TRBV4-2,CASSQGGGQGFTTNYGYTF
TRBJ2-6,TRBV6-1,CASSHRGLSSGANVLTF
TRBJ2-3,TRBV7-9,CASRPAFSVDTQYF
TRBJ2-7,TRBV4-1,CASSRTVGNSYEQYF
TRBJ1-5,TRBV5-6,CASSLWLGTGRSQPQHF
TRBJ2-7,TRBV5-1,CASSFPGLLGEKSEQYF
TRBJ2-6,TRBV19,CASSMEGQGSAGANVLTF
TRBJ2-7,TRBV28,CASSPLRYADYEQYF
TRBJ1-1,TRBV12-3/TRBV12-4,CASSYDSMNTEAFF
TRBJ2-1,TRBV5-1,CASSANYLNEQFF
TRBJ2-7,TRBV5-1,CASSPELAGGYEQYF
TRBJ1-1,TRBV18,CASSPPGQGTLMNTEAFF
TRBJ2-3,TRBV10-2,CASSEPPTYSLRGSTDTQYF
TRBJ2-7,TRBV30,CAFFGTSGSGYEQYF
TRBJ2-1,TRBV29-1,CSVGRDRGVEQFF
TRBJ1-2,TRBV20-1,CSAREQGAIGYGYTF
TRBJ1-6,TRBV29-1,CRRDPQRVNSPLHF
TRBJ1-6,TRBV9,CASSAGTDYTSLHF